This T cell receptor (beta chain) was recovered during a study of cytomegalovirus exposure and HLA in healthy donors (dated by TCRdb to 2015 to 2018). For the wider study: According to an earlier analysis of 550 to 700 of the donors, about 179 million T cells yielded over 90 million unique TCR beta sequences and about 280 Gb of sequence data. A later analysis re-examined previously published TCR beta repertoires from hundreds of donors and added high-resolution HLA genotyping to investigate patterns of TCR occurrence. Both class I and class II loci were covered by HLA typing, at four-digit resolution. The study combined high-throughput TCR immunosequencing, statistical association of individual TCRs with disease status, and machine learning to predict cytomegalovirus infection status. In a later genetic analysis, genome-wide SNP genotypes for 398 of the 666 donors were used, and that subset was treated as a discovery cohort. A separate validation cohort of more than 100 different subjects was used in addition to the approximately 610-subject first cohort. Roughly five DR-DQ haplotypes were handled as single units for association and clustering because linkage in the cohort was strong. Donor age, sex, ethnicity and CMV serostatus were collected together with the repertoire data. The study aimed to test whether cataloging public T cell receptors could reveal signatures of past pathogen exposure. In the later analysis, no new phenotypic data were used to find candidate immune exposures; instead, reliance was placed on TCR beta sequences and their occurrence across donors. On average, 235,054 unique TCR beta nucleotide sequences were sequenced per donor among a few hundred genotyped donors of the cohort, with roughly 19% of those sequences being non-productive. All discovery cohort repertoires had been generated on a single sequencing platform. Of the approximately 400 genotyped donors, 81% fell in the genetic ancestry cluster associated with self-reported Caucasian donors. Typing coverage varied by locus: about 629-630 donors for A, B, C, DRB1 and DQB1; roughly 520 for DQA1; 600 to 610 for DPA1; around 450 for DPB1. The study used immunosequencing to profile the T cell repertoires of approximately 630 subjects and linked those repertoires to cytomegalovirus serostatus. About 280 gigabases of sequencing data and tens of millions of unique TCR sequences were included in an early release covering several hundred HLA-typed donors. To decide whether each TCR beta V gene segment behaved as functional or pseudogenic, an earlier analysis of some 580 of the donors relied on high-throughput TCR beta sequencing. Study-level results and caveats: This cohort had only TCR beta chains sequenced, and the lack of alpha or paired-chain data limited which features could be detected. A later analysis associated approximately 17,000 TCR beta sequences with specific HLA alleles at a false discovery rate of 0.05. The only immune exposure information available for the cohort was CMV serostatus. Roughly uniform sequencing depth across donors was assumed in presence/absence analyses, although this assumption may not hold. Because some donors lacked HLA typing at each locus, the association tests relied only on the typed subset. Correlated functional status among segregating V segments might be attributable to linkage disequilibrium, but an unknown experimental factor could not be ruled out. In vitro tests confirmed that a few of the cytomegalovirus-associated TCR beta chains recognize cytomegalovirus antigens. A group of highly shared sequence variants was considered likely to be a technical artifact of the sequencing pipeline. According to the authors, the approach could potentially be generalized to other disease states and immunological phenotypes. The earlier analysis of 587 of the donors excluded roughly 17 rarely observed V segments, including chromosome 9 orphons, because counts were too low. The classifier was reported to diagnose cytomegalovirus status with high specificity and sensitivity in both the original and validation cohorts. In a later analysis, the rate of TCR association differed among HLA loci, with DRB1 alleles having the most associated TCRs and HLA-C alleles having the fewest. Most TCR sequences were observed very rarely across donors, whereas some public TCRs were present in many individuals. In an earlier analysis of 587 of the donors, most TCR beta V segments appeared in productive rearrangements about 87% or about 30% of the time, broadly matching IMGT annotations. Assigning TCR associations to individual alleles was difficult when HLA alleles, especially DR and DQ, strongly co-occurred. A further reported finding was that TCR beta sequences accurately predicted the HLA-A and HLA-B alleles for most subjects in the first cohort. In a later analysis, HLA-associated TCR beta chains showed more clonal expansion and lower generation probabilities than non-associated chains that were equally common. According to a later analysis, most CMV-associated TCR beta chains appeared to be HLA-restricted, and the HLA associations seemed to be driven largely by CMV exposure. According to a later genetic analysis, donors in an Asian-associated ancestry cluster had fewer N-insertions in productive TCRs than the approximately 710-donor mean. V-gene and J-gene trimming of TCR beta chains was associated with a missense DCLRE1C variant in a later genetic analysis, and the association was replicated in an independent cohort. The 87-base-pair reads could not distinguish some IMGT-functional V segments, including TRBV6-2 and TRBV6-3, so those segments were excluded. The study listed over 150 TCR beta chains as associated with cytomegalovirus. A later analysis reported that several top co-occurrence clusters appeared linked to parvovirus B19, influenza, CMV and Epstein-Barr virus.

From cysteine to phenylalanine, the CDR3 is 14 amino acids long. This entry keeps only the CDR3 DNA: 42 bases, framed from base 1. V is pared back by 7 bases and J by 2 bases, with 14 bases lying between the germline termini. Taken from the germline V gene, the CDR1 and CDR2 loops are SGHRS and YFSETQ. In total, just over 650 healthy bone marrow donors made up the cohort. Cohort members were all nominally healthy when sampled, although unrecorded immune exposures were likely present. The donor tested CMV seronegative, placing the donor among the roughly 400 seronegative members of the cohort. Every donor gave a peripheral blood sample, and the peripheral blood mononuclear cells from that sample were used for TCR beta sequencing. Genomic DNA extraction from the blood cell samples was performed with the Qiagen DNeasy Blood Extraction Kit. Only a few counts were recorded for this clone. What antigen it recognizes has not been identified. No clone much larger than this one lies a single base away; base qualities are absent. The same CDR3 can be traced to other DNA sequences in this sample.

The protocol used for the library was the immunoSEQ multiplex PCR assay. A mixture of 60 forward primers for TCR Vbeta segments and 13 reverse primers for TCR Jbeta segments was used in the multiplex PCR. A multiplex PCR assay on genomic DNA amplified the CDR3 region of rearranged TCR beta genes. The amplified TCR beta libraries were sequenced on the Illumina HiSeq System as 87-base-pair reads. The original pipeline was this. Across the roughly 600 repertoires, a later analysis counted approximately 83 million unique TCR beta chains, roughly 11 million of which were shared by at least two donors. Raw reads were error-corrected and collapsed into unique sequences with a nearest-neighbor algorithm that merged closely related sequences to remove PCR and sequencing errors. V, D and J gene segments were assigned by aligning CDR3 sequences to IMGT reference sequences. For a sequence to be retained, a match of at least six nucleotides was required to both a V gene segment and a J gene segment. A rearrangement was called productive if the CDR3 had no stop codons and remained in frame with V and J, and every other rearrangement was called non-productive. Following IMGT convention, CDR3 was defined as the stretch from the second conserved V-encoded cysteine up to the conserved J-encoded phenylalanine. The earlier analysis of some 600 of the donors excluded sequences that lacked an unambiguous match to a single V gene segment. An earlier analysis of almost 600 of the donors classified V segments as functional when productive rearrangements were above 56.7% and as segregating when the standard deviation between donors was above 5%. To diagnose cytomegalovirus status from the catalog of TCR beta chain sequences, a statistical classification framework was built. A later analysis assigned V and J genes by comparing TCR nucleotide sequences with IMGT/GENE-DB human TR gene sequences. The TCRdist pipeline was used in a later analysis to assign CDR3 sequences and most-parsimonious VDJ recombination scenarios. In a later analysis, each TCR beta chain was defined by its CDR3 amino acid sequence together with its V-gene family, and reads lacking a unique V-gene family were excluded. In a later analysis, around 650 highly shared, low-generation-probability nucleotide sequences were removed to address suspected cross-contamination and a sequencing artifact. For each public chain, a later analysis derived a clonal expansion index from normalized ranks of inferred template counts within each repertoire. Generation probabilities in a later analysis came from a VDJ recombination model fitted to out-of-frame rearrangements, and those results were checked against IGoR. Hypergeometric tests were used in a later analysis to score TCR-TCR, TCR-HLA and TCR-CMV co-occurrence, with a repertoire-size bias correction applied to the TCR pairs. To estimate false discovery rates, a later analysis permuted the HLA or CMV assignments 20 times. In a later analysis, co-occurring TCRs were grouped using DBSCAN, with TCRdist sequence similarity added in when clustering inside HLA-allele-positive subsets. For co-occurrence clustering, repertoires with fewer than 30,000 or more than 120,000 public chains were excluded, along with roughly five repertoires with anomalous nucleotide sharing. In TCRdb, the immuneACCESS table is reduced to in-frame sequences with V and J assigned. These tables do not hold every clone; where another copy was compared, an unresolved V gene accounts for under half, and the others remain unexplained. Clone size and the V and J calls come from that table; the DNA yielded D and trimming. Within this sample are more than 95,000 clones, with 76% of them counted one time only. The top ten clonotypes cover about 2% of the sample.

The sequenced material came from PBMCs. The chain links TRBV5-1 with TRBJ2-3; a tentative D call is TRBD2 (6 bases match). The TCR originated in a man aged 45-65 years in good health and CMV-seronegative. The CDR3 protein is CASGGLQSTDTQYF. The DNA is TGCGCCAGCGGGGGACTTCAATCCACAGATACGCAGTATTTT.